Given below is one T cell receptor beta chain in context. Its antigen is as yet unknown. The data are from a study of Graves' ophthalmopathy and Graves' hyperthyroidism. Study in general: The term stable hyperthyroidism indicated an absence of ophthalmopathy within 18 months of follow-up. Study conclusions and caveats: Ophthalmopathy cases were distinguished from stable hyperthyroidism by a 13-signature model, reaching about 85% sensitivity and 81.08% specificity.

People with hyperthyroidism were aged 18 to 65 and newly diagnosed, under 2 months' duration. RNA transcripts yielded amplified TCR beta CDR3 regions. HTBI primers were employed in first-round RT-PCR, then a second-round multiplex PCR followed. TCRdb processed the multiplex PCR reads anew with MiXCR; each CDR3 protein has one entry. The sample yields 560,000 or so distinct CDR3 sequences, about 40% seen once. V lost 0 bases to trimming and J lost 4 bases, with 5 bases between them. The germline gives CDR1 SGHKS, CDR2 YYEKEE (reference sequence). The CDR3 is made up of 12 amino acids. The chain combines TRBV5-5 with TRBJ2-7; D is undetermined. The sample comprised peripheral blood or thyroid tissue (not recorded which). The source of this sequence is an adult man with Graves' hyperthyroidism. This CDR3 reads CASSLVWYEQYF. The CDR3 DNA reads TGTGCCAGCAGCTTGGTTTGGTACGAGCAGTACTTC.